The 11 T cell receptor beta chains in this list originate from one sample, sequenced in a study of long-term antiretroviral therapy in people with HIV. Sequencing relied on immunoSEQ assay v3.0, run at survey level. The assay was immunoSEQ multiplex PCR, and TCRdb's table has in-frame clones only and misses some. The sample includes some 23,000 clones, more than 75% of them seen just once. Source: unsorted PBMCs, taken 0.5 years after starting antiretroviral therapy. The receptor source for this set is a woman between 40 and 50 years old with HIV.

The rearrangement links TRBV7-2 to TRBJ1-6; no definite D call. Trimming removed 5 bases from V and 0 bases from J, with 11 bases in between. The CDR3 extends over 16 amino acids. CDR1 SGHTA and CDR2 FQGNSA come from the germline V gene. Written as DNA, the CDR3 is TGTGCCAGCAGCCCCAACTTTAGCTCCTATAATTCACCCCTCCACTTT. Protein: CASSPNFSSYNSPLHF. Full variable domain (outside the CDR3, taken from reference TRBV7-2 and TRBJ1-6): GAGVSQSPSNKVTEKGKDVELRCDPISGHTALYWYRQSLGQGLEFLIYFQGNSAPDKSGLPSDRFSAERTGGSVSTLTIQRTQQEDSAVYLCASSPNFSSYNSPLHFGNGTRLTVT.

A word on this clone: One end of the junction fails to match germline, which may point to a read error. This chain joins TRBV9 and TRBJ2-5; TRBD2 matches at 11 bases. Germline lookup yields CDR1 SGDLS and CDR2 YYNGEE. The length of the CDR3 is 16 residues. CDR3 nucleotide sequence: TGTGTCAGCAGCGTAGACCTAGCGGGGGGCCAAGAGACCCAGTACTTC. Translating gives CVSSVDLAGGQETQYF.

The rearrangement uses TRBV2 and TRBJ2-1, with 13 bases matching TRBD2. Trimming removed 5 bases from V and 9 bases from J; junction bases left unmatched: 7. Germline V gene sequence: CDR1 SNHLY, CDR2 FYNNEI. This CDR3 contains 15 residues. The CDR3 bases are TGTGCCAGCAGTCCGACTAGCGGGGGGTTTAGTGAGCAGTTCTTC. The encoded protein is CASSPTSGGFSEQFF.

The rearrangement uses TRBV2 and TRBJ2-1, with TRBD1 matching over 10 bases. CDR1 is SNHLY and CDR2 is FYNNEI in the germline V gene. After removal of 5 bases from V and 13 bases from J, the junction contained 2 bases not matched to a gene. This CDR3 comprises 11 residues. The CDR3 sequence is CASSRTGGQFF. DNA of the CDR3: TGTGCCAGCAGTAGGACAGGGGGTCAGTTCTTC.

The chain joins TRBV9 to TRBJ1-6; D ambiguous. V lost 0 bases to trimming and J lost 10 bases, with 11 bases between them. Germline assignment: CDR1 SGDLS and CDR2 YYNGEE. This CDR3 contains 14 residues. The CDR3 here is CASSVGGEGSPLHF. The CDR3 DNA reads TGTGCCAGCAGCGTAGGCGGGGAGGGATCACCCCTCCACTTT.

This clone was observed a handful of times. The chain employs TRBV2 and TRBJ1-2, with D possibly matching TRBD1 (5 bases). Germline CDR1 is SNHLY and CDR2 is FYNNEI. The ends were cut back, 0 bases at V and 7 bases at J, with 12 bases in the middle. This CDR3 has 14 residues. In DNA, the CDR3 is TGTGCCAGCAGTGAAGCGGGACTTCTCCCTGGCTACACCTTC. Amino acids: CASSEAGLLPGYTF.

The gene calls are TRBV27 and TRBJ1-2; D is possibly TRBD1 (5 bases). V shed 6 bases and J shed 1 base, with 12 bases lying between them. CDR1 MNHEY and CDR2 SMNVEV come from the germline V gene (reference sequence). The CDR3 is made up of 14 amino acids. CDR3 region: CASRSIGGNYGYTF. As DNA, the CDR3 is TGTGCCAGCAGGTCTATCGGGGGTAACTATGGCTACACCTTC.

This rearrangement joins TRBV28 to TRBJ2-5, with D perhaps matching TRBD2 (6 bases). CDR1 is MDHEN and CDR2 is SYDVKM in the germline V gene. The V end lost 1 base, the J end lost 3 bases, and 12 bases lay between the germline ends. The CDR3 is made up of 15 amino acids. CDR3 in amino acids: CASSLSRREKETQYF. The DNA for the CDR3 is TGTGCCAGCAGTTTATCAAGACGGGAGAAAGAGACCCAGTACTTC.

This clone appeared a few times. This sequence joins TRBV4-3 and TRBJ2-7, with 8 bases fitting TRBD1. Germline-derived CDR1 and CDR2 are LGHNA and YSLEER. The CDR3 spans 15 residues. Trimming removed 0 bases from V and 7 bases from J; junction bases left unmatched: 8. CDR3 sequence: CASSQEPGGAEEQYF. The CDR3 DNA follows: TGCGCCAGCAGCCAAGAACCAGGGGGCGCGGAAGAGCAGTACTTC.

J is TRBJ1-1 and V is TRBV28; D may be TRBD1 (5 bases). Germline V CDR1 and CDR2: MDHEN, SYDVKM. The CDR3 sequence is 13 residues long. Between the trimmed V and J ends, which lost 3 bases and 10 bases, there was a span of 15 bases. The CDR3 region has the DNA TGTGCCAGCAGTTTCGATGCGAAAAGGGGAGCTTTCTTT. Its translation: CASSFDAKRGAFF.

The rearrangement uses TRBV20-1 and TRBJ1-1; D gene ambiguous. V was clipped by 6 bases and J by 1 base, with 6 bases between them. Germline assignment: CDR1 DFQATT and CDR2 SNEGSKA (reference sequence). The CDR3 is 11 residues long. CDR3 region: CSAQENTEAFF. Written as DNA, the CDR3 is TGCAGTGCCCAAGAGAACACTGAAGCTTTCTTT.